This T cell receptor (beta chain) came from a study of breast tumors, draining lymph nodes, adjacent tissues (dated by TCRdb to the mid-2010s). Background on the whole study: In breast cancer patients, the study compared the TCR beta repertoires of tumor, adjacent nontumor tissue and axillary lymph nodes. The study was designed to assess the relationships and possible T-cell exchange between tumor, surrounding tissue and draining lymph node repertoires in human breast cancer.

On the study overall, not on this receptor specifically: The similarity between tumor and nontumor tissue repertoires was significantly greater in luminal-like breast cancer than in basal-like breast cancer. The data were judged consistent with most tumor T cells deriving from the lymph node and then expanding within tumor tissue. Rather than being directly demonstrated, the conclusion that tumor T cells originate in lymph nodes was presented as consistent with a hypothesis. T-cell repertoire diversity in tumors was found to be lower than in lymph nodes but higher than in nontumor tissue, and preferential V and J gene usage was observed.

The germline V gene (reference sequence) yields LNHNV for CDR1 and YYDKDF for CDR2. From the cysteine up to the phenylalanine, the CDR3 has a length of 14 residues. Just CDR3 DNA is preserved here, 42 bases in frame from base 1. V loses 2 bases of germline sequence and J loses 0 bases, and the interval between the two ends is 8 bases. The lymph node samples were taken from the axillary draining lymph nodes of breast cancer patients. This sample was sequenced with an Illumina HiSeq 2000. TCR beta chain libraries were generated by multiplex PCR amplification. High-throughput sequencing was used to analyze the amplified TCR beta chain products. The public reads were reprocessed in TCRdb via fastp at Q25 and MiXCR, keeping in-frame beta chains. Rows are unified per CDR3 protein, each entry keeping the most common DNA and genes. The sample profile shows hundreds of thousands of distinct CDR3 sequences; about 32% of them were found once. 1.4% of the sample goes to the ten largest clones.

This clonotype appeared many times. It lacks a known antigen. Per-base qualities were not stored, and no clone one base away is much larger. Sequences were obtained from axillary lymph node tissue. This sequence uses TRBV15 and TRBJ2-7, with a tentative D gene TRBD2 over 6 matching bases. The source is a female donor with breast cancer. Some clones in this sample may be carry-over from other donors' samples. The bases are TGTGCCACCAGCAGACGCGGGAACTCCTACGAGCAGTACTTC. It translates as CATSRRGNSYEQYF.